The clone carrying this TCR beta chain came up once. Its antigen remains unknown. TCRdb's table, derived via immunoSEQ multiplex PCR, lists solely in-frame clones and lacks some. The table has some 48,000 clones, 80% to 90% seen once. There are 12 residues in the CDR3. V gave up 4 bases and J gave up 10 bases, with 11 bases separating them. This entry comes from a study of OX40 agonist ivuxolimab in advanced cancers. Across the study: Dose-escalation patients were diagnosed with hepatocellular carcinoma, melanoma, renal cell cancer or head and neck cancer. Averaging about 60 years in age, with a range of roughly 23 to 85, the cohort was around 83% male. Partial responses were achieved by three patients, one with hepatocellular carcinoma and two with cutaneous melanoma.

Broader study findings: Among the least clonally expanded were partial responders at 0.1-3.0 mg/kg.

The V and J genes are TRBV7-1 and TRBJ2-1, with unresolved D. TRBV7-1 carries the ORF label, with uncertain function. This clonotype was obtained from an adult with an advanced solid tumor such as melanoma, head and neck, liver or kidney cancer. The sequencing used CD4+ or CD8+ T cells sorted from blood, collected in a trial of the OX40 agonist ivuxolimab. The CDR3 nucleotides read TGTGCCAGCAGCTACATTGGGTGGGAGCAGTTCTTC. Protein: CASSYIGWEQFF.